This TCR beta chain was retrieved from a study of blood T cell repertoires in COVID-19. In the study overall: Acute and convalescent COVID-19 specimens originated in the United States, Italy and Spain.

This clone was seen just once. Here immunoSEQ multiplex PCR was the method, and the copy in TCRdb shows in-frame clones only, minus some. Of some 27,000 clones detected, roughly 91% appear once; the ten largest clones hold approximately 8.3%. The V gene lost 5 bases and the J gene lost 3 bases, with 13 bases spanning the gap. CDR1 is MDHEN and CDR2 is SYDVKM in the germline V gene. The CDR3 extends over 14 amino acids. The chain recombines TRBV28 with TRBJ2-5, with D maybe TRBD2 (5 bases). This TCR was sampled from a man aged 50 to 60 with active COVID-19. The sample was peripheral blood. The CDR3 loop is CASSDTGSKETQYF. CDR3 nucleotides: TGTGCCAGCAGTGACACGGGAAGTAAAGAGACCCAGTACTTC.